The rows below give T cell receptor beta chains drawn from one sample of a study of beta chain features in type 1 diabetes. Produced via immunoSEQ multiplex PCR; TCRdb's table is partial and in-frame only. In the table there are 600,000 to 700,000 clones, roughly 12% of which are singletons. Material: naive CD4+ T cells from blood. The receptor set was obtained from a man aged 18-30 years with type 1 diabetes. The CDR3 runs from the conserved cysteine through the conserved F or W. Fields, in order: J gene, clone size, V gene, D gene, CDR3 DNA, CDR3 protein. The D gene is left open where the match is weak. Only some rows state a clone size, as once, few, many or a class for expanded clones.

TRBJ1-2	few	TRBV30	NA	TGTGCCTGGTGGCAGGGAGCCTATGGCTACACCTTC	CAWWQGAYGYTF
TRBJ2-6	NA	TRBV30	NA	TGTGCCTGGAGTCCGGACAAGATCTCTGGGGCCAACGTCCTGACTTTC	CAWSPDKISGANVLTF
TRBJ2-5	few	TRBV6-1	TRBD1	TGTGCCAGCAGTGAAGCCCCGAGGACAGGCGCAGAGACCCAGTACTTC	CASSEAPRTGAETQYF
TRBJ2-1	few	TRBV6-4	NA	TGTGCCAGCAGTTCCGGGACCGACAATGAGCAGTTCTTC	CASSSGTDNEQFF
TRBJ1-1	NA	TRBV30	NA	TGTGCCTGGCGGGGGCAGGGGTGGAACACTGAAGCTTTCTTT	CAWRGQGWNTEAFF
TRBJ2-1	few	TRBV15	NA	TGTGCCACCAGCAGGGACTCCGGAGGGTTTAGCTCCTACAATGAGCAGTTCTTC	CATSRDSGGFSSYNEQFF
TRBJ2-3	NA	TRBV7-9	NA	TGTGCCAGCAGCTTAATTGGGACAGATACGCAGTATTTT	CASSLIGTDTQYF
TRBJ1-2	few	TRBV9	TRBD1	TGTGCCAGCAGCTTCCGGACAGGGACGGCCGTGAATGGCTACACCTTC	CASSFRTGTAVNGYTF
TRBJ2-7	few	TRBV10-3	NA	TGTGCCATCAGTGACAACGTTGGAGGGGCCCACGAGCAGTACTTC	CAISDNVGGAHEQYF
TRBJ2-6	few	TRBV6-1	NA	TGTGCCAGCAGTGAACTTACTGGGGCCAACGTCCTGACTTTC	CASSELTGANVLTF
TRBJ1-1	NA	TRBV29-1	NA	TGCAGCGTTCATGGCAGGATGAACACTGAAGCTTTCTTT	CSVHGRMNTEAFF
TRBJ2-1	few	TRBV2	NA	TGTGCCAGCATTCTAAACAACCCCTACAATGAGCAGTTCTTC	CASILNNPYNEQFF
TRBJ1-1	NA	TRBV6-6	NA	TGTGCCAGCAGTTACGAGGGGGTGAACACTGAAGCTTTCTTT	CASSYEGVNTEAFF
TRBJ1-1	NA	TRBV6-6	NA	TGTGCCAGCAGTAACCCCCTCGAGACTGAAGCTTTCTTT	CASSNPLETEAFF
TRBJ2-5	NA	TRBV18	NA	TGTGCCAGCTCACCACCGTCAGTTCCCGAGACCCAGTACTTC	CASSPPSVPETQYF
TRBJ1-3	few	TRBV5-6	NA	TGTGCCAGCAGCTCGGGACTCTCCGAAGTCTCTGGAAACACCATATATTTT	CASSSGLSEVSGNTIYF
TRBJ2-7	few	TRBV13	NA	TGTGCCAGCAGCTTAGCGCGGCCACCTGGCGAGCAGTACTTC	CASSLARPPGEQYF
TRBJ2-3	NA	TRBV5-4	NA	TGTGCCAGCAGCCTACAGGGCACAGATACGCAGTATTTT	CASSLQGTDTQYF
TRBJ1-2	few	TRBV30	NA	TGTGCCTGGAGTGTACTGTATGGCTACACCTTC	CAWSVLYGYTF
TRBJ1-3	NA	TRBV7-3	TRBD1	TGTGCCAGCAGCCCGACAGGGGACGGAAACACCATATATTTT	CASSPTGDGNTIYF
TRBJ2-6	few	TRBV7-9	TRBD1	TGTGCCAGCCCCGACTTCGACAGGGAGACCTCTGGGGCCAACGTCCTGACTTTC	CASPDFDRETSGANVLTF
TRBJ1-2	few	TRBV30	NA	TGTGCCTGGAGTGGAGGTACCGGCTACACCTTC	CAWSGGTGYTF
TRBJ2-4	NA	TRBV28	TRBD1	TGTGCCAGCAGTAGCCCGGGACAGGGGAAGGACATTCAGTACTTC	CASSSPGQGKDIQYF
TRBJ2-2	few	TRBV7-6	TRBD2	TGTGCCAGCGGCGGGAGCGGGAAGCTGTTTTTT	CASGGSGKLFF
TRBJ2-7	NA	TRBV7-9	NA	TGTGCCAGCAGTTCGGGGGGCACAAGCTCCTACGAGCAGTACTTC	CASSSGGTSSYEQYF
TRBJ1-1	NA	TRBV7-9	NA	TGTGCCAGCAGCCTCCAGGGTAACACTGAAGCTTTCTTT	CASSLQGNTEAFF
TRBJ2-3	NA	TRBV25-1	NA	TGTGCCAGCAGTACGCCCGAGGGTACAGATACGCAGTATTTT	CASSTPEGTDTQYF
TRBJ2-1	NA	TRBV9	NA	TGTGCCAGCAGCGCGGGACAAACATACAATGAGCAGTTCTTC	CASSAGQTYNEQFF
TRBJ2-5	few	TRBV9	TRBD2	TGTGCCAGCAGCGTCGCGGGCACTAGCGGGGAGACCCAGTACTTC	CASSVAGTSGETQYF
TRBJ2-3	NA	TRBV6-5	NA	TGTGCCAGCAGTTACTCGGGCCCACGGGACACAGATACGCAGTATTTT	CASSYSGPRDTDTQYF
TRBJ2-2	NA	TRBV10-3	TRBD1	TGTGCCACACCCAAGGACAGGGGTCACACCGGGGAGCTGTTTTTT	CATPKDRGHTGELFF
TRBJ2-1	few	TRBV19	NA	TGTGCCAGTAGTATGAGACAGTCGAGCTCCTACAATGAGCAGTTCTTC	CASSMRQSSSYNEQFF
TRBJ1-4	few	TRBV2	TRBD1	TGTGCCAGCGGGACAGGAGCTGAAAAACTGTTTTTT	CASGTGAEKLFF
TRBJ2-3	NA	TRBV9	TRBD2	TGTGCCAGCAGCGACCGACTAGCTTTCACAGATACGCAGTATTTT	CASSDRLAFTDTQYF
TRBJ2-5	NA	TRBV28	TRBD1	TGTGCCAGCGCAGGGGGCCAAGAGACCCAGTACTTC	CASAGGQETQYF
TRBJ1-2	few	TRBV19	TRBD1	TGTGCCAGTCGAGGACAGGTCGGCTACACCTTC	CASRGQVGYTF
TRBJ2-5	NA	TRBV7-9	NA	TGTGCCAGCAGCTTACCTGGGGGTTTCGGTGTGACCCAGTACTTC	CASSLPGGFGVTQYF
TRBJ2-1	NA	TRBV5-1	TRBD2	TGCGCCAGCAGCTTGGACGGGGGGTCCTACAATGAGCAGTTCTTC	CASSLDGGSYNEQFF
TRBJ2-3	NA	TRBV4-1	NA	TGCGCCACCCCCCGGTTGAGGGGCACAGATACGCAGTATTTT	CATPRLRGTDTQYF
TRBJ1-1	few	TRBV5-6	TRBD1	TGTGCCAGCAGGCCGGCCGGGACAGGGAACACTGAAGCTTTCTTT	CASRPAGTGNTEAFF
TRBJ1-1	few	TRBV6-5	NA	TGTGCCAGCAGGCCTTTCGTCCTGAACACTGAAGCTTTCTTT	CASRPFVLNTEAFF
TRBJ1-6	few	TRBV28	NA	TGTGCCAGCAGTTTAGCAGGGGATAATTCACCCCTCCACTTT	CASSLAGDNSPLHF
TRBJ2-7	NA	TRBV29-1	NA	TGCAGCGGGGGCCCGGCATTTATCGAGCAGTACTTC	CSGGPAFIEQYF
TRBJ2-1	NA	TRBV7-7	NA	TGTGCCAGCAGCCCGAGACCGGGACAAGAGCAGTTCTTC	CASSPRPGQEQFF
TRBJ2-7	NA	TRBV7-8	NA	TGTGCCAGCAGCTTAGGCACAGGGTGGTACGAGCAGTACTTC	CASSLGTGWYEQYF
TRBJ1-2	NA	TRBV15	NA	TGTGCCACCAGCAGAGATGGGAATGCAGGTCGAGACTATGGCTACACCTTC	CATSRDGNAGRDYGYTF
TRBJ1-1	few	TRBV29-1	TRBD1	TGCAGCGCCAGCGGACAGGCCACTGAAGCTTTCTTT	CSASGQATEAFF
TRBJ1-1	NA	TRBV6-5	NA	TGTGCCAGCATAGGGAGTGACACTGAAGCTTTCTTT	CASIGSDTEAFF
TRBJ1-2	few	TRBV4-1	TRBD1	TGCGCCAGCAGCTCCTTTGCCGGGACAGGGGTCCGTACCTACACCTTC	CASSSFAGTGVRTYTF
TRBJ2-3	few	TRBV2	NA	TGTGCCAGCAGTCCACCCGTGGGAGATACGCAGTATTTT	CASSPPVGDTQYF
TRBJ2-7	few	TRBV5-1	NA	TGCGCCAGCAGCTTGGAATCGGGACCCAGTGACTACGAGCAGTACTTC	CASSLESGPSDYEQYF
TRBJ1-1	few	TRBV6-5	NA	TGTGCCAGCACCCACAGGGCCGAGACCACTGAAGCTTTCTTT	CASTHRAETTEAFF
TRBJ1-6	NA	TRBV30	NA	TGTGCCTGGAGTGATCGACAGAACGGTTCACCCCTCCACTTT	CAWSDRQNGSPLHF
TRBJ2-1	few	TRBV19	NA	TGTGCCAGCGGGACTCCCGGACCAGGACCCTACAATGAGCAGTTCTTC	CASGTPGPGPYNEQFF